The sequence of this T cell receptor (beta chain) was determined in a study of blood T cell repertoires in COVID-19. Study-wide background: Whether acute or convalescent, the COVID-19 samples came from the United States, Italy and Spain. PBMCs, B-cell-depleted T cells, or T cells provided the cDNA or gDNA that made up the material.

This clone was recorded once. Original processing methods: Amplification of reference gene primers was used by the study to estimate nucleated cell counts. Assay: immunoSEQ multiplex PCR; the TCRdb copy retains only in-frame clones and omits some. Clone size and the V and J calls come from that table; the DNA yielded D and trimming. The data hold roughly 190,000 clones, with around 79% observed a single time. The sequencing input was peripheral blood. The sequence came from a woman aged 50 to 60 with acute or convalescent COVID-19.

The CDR3 here is CASSPEPLAPYEQYF. The DNA for the CDR3 is TGCGCCAGCAGCCCAGAGCCTCTAGCCCCCTACGAGCAGTACTTC. The chain couples TRBV4-3 to TRBJ2-7; D is perhaps TRBD2 (5 bases). The CDR3 runs to 15 residues. V gave up 4 bases and J gave up 2 bases, with 15 bases separating them. Germline V gene sequence: CDR1 LGHNA, CDR2 YSLEER.